The 11 T cell receptor beta chains below were found in one sample sequenced in a study of shared clonotypes between healthy human individuals. Assay used: immunoSEQ multiplex PCR; TCRdb lists only in-frame clones, some missing. The profile shows roughly 2,300,000 clones, 80% to 95% of them singletons. The specimen sequenced was naive CD4+ T cells from PBMCs. This sample's subset: CD45RA+ positively selected. The receptors originated from a young man in good health. Some clones in this sample may be carry-over from other donors' samples.

The chain uses TRBV14 and TRBJ2-1; D unclear. The germline CDR1 and CDR2 sequences are SGHDN and FVKESK. The CDR3 contains 15 residues. V lost 4 bases to trimming and J lost 0 bases, with 10 bases between them. For the CDR3, the DNA is TGTGCCAGCAGCCCCCAGCAGGCCTCCTACAATGAGCAGTTCTTC. Translating gives CASSPQQASYNEQFF.

The chain has TRBV7-9 and TRBJ1-4; D gene unclear. CDR3 length: 14 amino acids. With 7 bases removed from V and 8 bases from J, the gap between germline ends came to 17 bases. The germline CDR1 and CDR2 sequences are SEHNR and FQNEAQ (reference sequence). The CDR3 protein is CASTHRDFGEKLFF. The CDR3 nucleotides read TGTGCCAGCACGCACAGAGACTTCGGGGAAAAACTGTTTTTT.

The CDR3 loop is CASSARDSLGHGYTF. The CDR3 coding sequence is TGTGCCAGCAGTGCCCGGGACAGTCTGGGGCATGGCTACACCTTC. V usage is TRBV6-1 and J usage is TRBJ1-2; 7 nucleotides agree with TRBD1. Germline V gene data show CDR1 as MNHNS and CDR2 as SASEGT. J lost 6 bases, V lost 4 bases, and 11 bases had no gene match. The CDR3 totals 15 residues.

V and J are TRBV7-2 and TRBJ1-4; D gene unclear. Germline V CDR1 and CDR2: SGHTA, FQGNSA. This CDR3 has 14 amino acids. Deletions cut 6 bases from V and 5 bases from J, with 13 bases between. CDR3 residues: CASRLTRLNEKLFF. As DNA, the CDR3 is TGTGCCAGCAGATTAACCAGATTAAATGAAAAACTGTTTTTT.

The genes are TRBV9 and TRBJ1-2; D unclear. The ends were cut back, 4 bases at V and 2 bases at J, with 18 bases in the middle. The CDR3 is 16 residues long. The germline V gene has CDR1 SGDLS and CDR2 YYNGEE. The CDR3 bases are TGTGCCAGCAGCAAAGGCGGGAAGGGTAGGAACTATGGCTACACCTTC. Encoded protein: CASSKGGKGRNYGYTF.

The chain uses TRBV28 and TRBJ1-2; the D is unclear. V was cut by 3 bases and J by 8 bases, with 7 bases left in between. Germline loops: CDR1 MDHEN, CDR2 SYDVKM. The CDR3 is 11 residues long. The DNA for the CDR3 is TGTGCCAGCAGTTTTAATCGCGGCTACACCTTC. Translated, it gives CASSFNRGYTF.

Remarks on this clone: Other DNA sequences from this sample encode an identical CDR3 as well. V is TRBV5-6 and J is TRBJ1-2, with TRBD1 as a possible D gene (5 bases). The germline gives CDR1 SGHDT, CDR2 YYEEEE. V gave up 6 bases and J gave up 1 base, with 13 bases separating them. The CDR3 covers 14 residues. CDR3 region: CASTLGPGNYGYTF. The CDR3, as DNA: TGTGCCAGCACCCTGGGGCCCGGTAACTATGGCTACACCTTC.

The chain links TRBV4-1 to TRBJ2-7; D is undetermined. The CDR3 totals 16 residues. Deletions cut 1 base from V and 1 base from J, with 14 bases between. Germline V gene sequence: CDR1 MGHRA, CDR2 YSYEKL. CDR3 residues: CASSQVVSVTSYEQYF. Written as DNA, the CDR3 is TGCGCCAGCAGCCAAGTAGTTTCGGTTACTTCCTACGAGCAGTACTTC.

This chain uses TRBV16 with TRBJ2-5; 12 bases agree with TRBD1. V shed 4 bases and J 4 bases; nucleotides not matched to a gene: 7. The V gene's germline CDR1 is KGHSY and CDR2 FQNENV. The CDR3 consists of 16 residues. Written as DNA, the CDR3 is TGTGCCAGCAGCCTGATGGGACAGGGGGCCGGAGAGACCCAGTACTTC. It codes for CASSLMGQGAGETQYF.

The V call is TRBV5-1, the J call TRBJ1-1; D remains unclear. The CDR3 loop spans 13 amino acids. Germline CDR1 and CDR2: SGHRS and YFSETQ. V lost 1 base and J 7 bases, leaving 11 bases between the germline ends. The CDR3 sequence is CASSLFAPSEAFF. The CDR3 DNA reads TGCGCCAGCAGCTTGTTCGCCCCCAGTGAAGCTTTCTTT.

The V gene is TRBV30, the J gene TRBJ1-4, with unresolved D. This CDR3 is 11 amino acids long. CDR1 is GTSNPN, CDR2 SVGIG, per germline (reference sequence). Trimming stripped 3 bases from V and 14 bases from J, with 13 bases between. The CDR3 region has the DNA TGTGCCTGGAGCGCAACCCAAACCCTGTTTTTT. This sequence encodes CAWSATQTLFF.